This is a list of T cell receptor beta chains from one sample in a study of blood T cell repertoires in COVID-19. Data came from immunoSEQ multiplex PCR; TCRdb stores just in-frame clones and leaves some out. This sample has about 190,000 clones, with approximately 90% found just once. The material sequenced was peripheral blood. These TCRs come from a man younger than 45 with acute or convalescent COVID-19. Both conserved end residues are part of each CDR3. The D gene is left open where the match is weak.

v_call,d_call,j_call,cdr3_aa
TRBV30,TRBD1,TRBJ2-1,CAWRGGTGSYNEQFF
TRBV5-1,-,TRBJ1-5,CASSLTSGSNQPQHF
TRBV5-1,-,TRBJ2-3,CASMGLARGDTQYF
TRBV2,-,TRBJ1-5,CASSVRGNSNQPQHF
TRBV4-2,-,TRBJ1-5,CASSQDVQAGVQPQHF
TRBV11-2,TRBD2,TRBJ2-4,CASSLDRSGRWYF
TRBV6-5,TRBD1,TRBJ1-2,CASVPTGTGVGYTF
TRBV27,-,TRBJ2-3,CASSFLADPTDTQYF
TRBV19,TRBD2,TRBJ2-4,CASSGSGRGAGIQYF
TRBV2,-,TRBJ2-6,CASQDRSGANVLTF
TRBV10-3,-,TRBJ1-1,CAISESIFYRDTEAFF
TRBV6-5,TRBD1,TRBJ2-7,CASRWDRGLDEQYF
TRBV28,TRBD1,TRBJ1-5,CASNRPGTGNSNQPQHF
TRBV27,-,TRBJ2-7,CASSLTERAYEQYF
TRBV10-2,-,TRBJ1-2,CASSVRGRVNGYTF
TRBV10-3,TRBD2,TRBJ2-7,CATSGTSGYEQYF
TRBV15,-,TRBJ1-1,CATSRESGRNTEAFF
TRBV6-6,TRBD2,TRBJ2-5,CASVTSGDPSRVGQYF
TRBV5-1,-,TRBJ2-7,CASSLTGPYEQYF
TRBV5-4,-,TRBJ2-1,CASSPAERRYNEQFF
TRBV2,-,TRBJ2-1,CASQVRGGVFYNEQFF
TRBV24-1,TRBD1,TRBJ2-7,CATSDRTGGLYEQYF
TRBV19,-,TRBJ2-7,CASSMGPGFTYEQYF
TRBV7-9,-,TRBJ2-7,CASSLGPGAYEQYF
TRBV30,-,TRBJ1-5,CAWGPVGAGQPQHF
TRBV6-5,-,TRBJ1-1,CASFQGRHTEAFF
TRBV2,TRBD1,TRBJ1-2,CASSETGDYGYTF
TRBV4-1,TRBD1,TRBJ1-1,CASSRGQGTEAFF
TRBV24-1,TRBD2,TRBJ2-3,CATSLAGGPADTQYF
TRBV28,-,TRBJ1-1,CASSPQVLGAFF
TRBV11-2,-,TRBJ1-2,CASRSLADSRYYGYTF
TRBV5-6,-,TRBJ1-1,CASSWAMGAWNTEAFF
TRBV5-1,-,TRBJ2-7,CASSLAPDSGSYEQYF
TRBV27,-,TRBJ1-6,CASSLTPEGTVSPLHF
TRBV9,-,TRBJ1-1,CASSSPGGRGPIGGTEAFF
TRBV18,-,TRBJ1-5,CASSPRSSNQPQHF
TRBV10-3,-,TRBJ2-7,CAISGGGSLAGINYEQYF
TRBV5-5,-,TRBJ1-4,CASSLTVLNEKLFF
TRBV6-5,-,TRBJ1-6,CASSGHFNSPLHF
TRBV19,-,TRBJ1-2,CASQRTINYGYTF
TRBV28,-,TRBJ1-1,CASSFIRGMNTEAFF
TRBV23-1,-,TRBJ1-5,CASSQSETTGTNHYSNQPQHF
TRBV5-4,-,TRBJ2-2,CASSFPRTGNTGELFF
TRBV4-1,TRBD1,TRBJ2-7,CASSPTGTVSYEQYF
TRBV5-1,-,TRBJ2-1,CASRSYNEQFF
TRBV7-3,TRBD1,TRBJ2-3,CASSLIGGVDTQYF
TRBV5-4,-,TRBJ2-7,CASSSLYEQYF
TRBV5-1,TRBD1,TRBJ1-1,CASSFHRGSMNTEAFF
TRBV25-1,-,TRBJ1-2,CASSGQGTKGRGYTF
TRBV30,-,TRBJ1-5,CAWSAVMRNQPQHF
TRBV28,-,TRBJ2-2,CATSIPGFTGELFF
TRBV5-1,TRBD2,TRBJ2-2,CASSLEGFAGGPGTGELFF
TRBV30,TRBD2,TRBJ2-7,CAWRFRASGRIAYEQYF
TRBV7-3,TRBD2,TRBJ2-3,CASSLTSGTTDTQYF
TRBV10-1,-,TRBJ1-5,CASSDGFGIYSNQPQHF
TRBV5-1,-,TRBJ1-6,CASSIEGGRSPLHF
TRBV6-1,-,TRBJ1-5,CASSEPLQPQHF
TRBV7-9,TRBD2,TRBJ2-1,CAGRLAGGDALEQFF
TRBV6-1,TRBD2,TRBJ2-7,CASSDLAGGYYEQYF
TRBV6-5,TRBD1,TRBJ1-2,CASNFGTDYGYTF